The 29 T cell receptor beta chains reported below all come from one sample, sequenced in a study of blood T cell repertoires in COVID-19. Sequenced by immunoSEQ multiplex PCR; TCRdb stores in-frame clones only, minus some. In the table there are about 78,000 clones, roughly 73% of which are singletons. The sample taken for sequencing was peripheral blood. These receptors originate from a human donor in a cohort sampled during active COVID-19.

V usage is TRBV2 and J usage is TRBJ1-6; D unclear. The CDR3 consists of 12 residues. Between the trimmed V and J ends, which lost 6 bases and 9 bases, there was a span of 9 bases. In germline, CDR1 is SNHLY, CDR2 FYNNEI. The CDR3 DNA is TGTGCCAGCAGCCCGATGAGTTCACCCCTCCACTTT. Translating it yields CASSPMSSPLHF.

This chain links TRBV28 with TRBJ1-6, with no clear D. V lost 3 bases, J lost 3 bases, and 6 bases lay in between. The CDR3 extends over 14 amino acids. Per germline, CDR1 MDHEN and CDR2 SYDVKM. CDR3 residues: CASSFYSYNSPLHF. CDR3 nucleotide sequence: TGTGCCAGCAGTTTCTACAGCTATAATTCACCCCTCCACTTT.

CDR3 coding DNA: TGTGCCAGCAGCTTCGGACTAGCGCGATCCAATGAGCAGTTCTTC. The encoded protein is CASSFGLARSNEQFF. The genes are TRBV9 and TRBJ2-1; 9 bases agree with TRBD2. The CDR3 runs 15 residues. The V and J ends lost 4 bases and 6 bases, in that order; junction bases with no gene match: 8. CDR1 SGDLS and CDR2 YYNGEE come from the germline V gene.

The CDR3 DNA is TGCGCCAGCAGCTTGGACATGGGGAGGGTAGATACGCAGTATTTT. Translated, it gives CASSLDMGRVDTQYF. J is TRBJ2-3 and V is TRBV5-1; 7 nucleotides match TRBD2. V lost 0 bases to trimming and J lost 5 bases; unmatched junction nucleotides: 6. Germline CDR1 SGHRS, CDR2 YFSETQ. This CDR3 has 15 amino acids.

The chain is built from TRBV4-3 and TRBJ1-2; 9 positions match TRBD1. After removal of 4 bases from V and 4 bases from J, the junction contained 13 bases not matched to a gene. The CDR3 runs 17 residues. The germline V gene has CDR1 LGHNA and CDR2 YSLEER. The CDR3 DNA follows: TGCGCCAGCAGCCGTGGGCCGGGACAGGGTATCAGCTATGGCTACACCTTC. It is translated as CASSRGPGQGISYGYTF.

The chain recombines TRBV19 with TRBJ1-2; the D gene is possibly TRBD1 (6 bases). Looked up from germline, CDR1 is LNHDA and CDR2 is SQIVND (reference sequence). This CDR3 spans 12 amino acids. The V and J ends lost 6 bases and 4 bases respectively, with 9 bases between them. The CDR3 spells CASSRTAYGYTF. The DNA for the CDR3 is TGTGCCAGTAGCCGGACAGCCTATGGCTACACCTTC. Variable domain in full (rest from reference TRBV19 and TRBJ1-2): DGGITQSPKYLFRKEGQNVTLSCEQNLNHDAMYWYRQDPGQGLRLIYYSQIVNDFQKGDIAEGYSVSREKKESFPLTVTSAQKNPTAFYLCASSRTAYGYTFGSGTRLTVV.

The chain couples TRBV19 to TRBJ2-7, with 11 bases that match TRBD1. The CDR3 sequence is 13 residues long. In germline, CDR1 is LNHDA, CDR2 SQIVND (reference sequence). The ends lost 5 bases at V and 7 bases at J; junction bases unmatched: 4. The CDR3 DNA follows: TGTGCCAGTAGTGTGGACAGGGGGCGTGAGCAGTACTTC. Translated: CASSVDRGREQYF. The complete variable domain, with remaining parts taken from reference TRBV19 and TRBJ2-7, reads DGGITQSPKYLFRKEGQNVTLSCEQNLNHDAMYWYRQDPGQGLRLIYYSQIVNDFQKGDIAEGYSVSREKKESFPLTVTSAQKNPTAFYLCASSVDRGREQYFGPGTRLTVT.

The chain couples TRBV3-1 (or the pseudogene TRBV3-2) to TRBJ2-7; possible D gene TRBD1, 8 bases. V was shortened by 1 base and J by 5 bases, with 21 bases between the two germline ends. Germline V lookup: CDR1 LGHDT, CDR2 YNNKEL (reference sequence). The CDR3 is 17 amino acids. CDR3 sequence (DNA): TGTGCCAGCAGCCAAGGTAAGCGGGACAGGAACGGGCACGAGCAGTACTTC. Translating it yields CASSQGKRDRNGHEQYF.

This chain connects TRBV5-1 to TRBJ2-5, with D possibly TRBD1 on 6 matching bases. This CDR3 comprises 14 residues. The ends were cut back, 0 bases at V and 2 bases at J, with 8 bases in the middle. The V gene's germline CDR1 is SGHRS and CDR2 YFSETQ. CDR3 sequence (DNA): TGCGCCAGCAGCTTGGGGGACACTCAAGAGACCCAGTACTTC. This sequence encodes CASSLGDTQETQYF.

The chain uses TRBV9 and TRBJ1-2; D unclear. The CDR3 spans 15 residues. Trimming removed 2 bases from V and 0 bases from J, with 11 bases in between. Germline loops: CDR1 SGDLS, CDR2 YYNGEE. The CDR3 coding sequence is TGTGCCAGCAGCGTGTCTACGTACTCTAACTATGGCTACACCTTC. Translation gives CASSVSTYSNYGYTF.

The chain carries TRBV11-2 and TRBJ2-7, with 9 nucleotides matching TRBD1. Germline CDR1 and CDR2: SGHAT and FQNNGV. V shed 5 bases, J shed 7 bases, and the junction held 15 bases outside the gene matches. The CDR3 has 16 residues. The CDR3 DNA reads as TGTGCCAGCAGCATGGACAGGGGCCCCGGGTTGAGAGAGCAGTACTTC. Amino acids: CASSMDRGPGLREQYF.

The chain links TRBV4-2 to TRBJ2-1, with TRBD2 identical over 9 bases. The J segment lost 7 bases and the V segment lost 5 bases, leaving 9 bases of the junction unmatched. Germline assignment: CDR1 LGHNA and CDR2 YNFKEQ. The CDR3 length is 15 residues. CDR3 DNA: TGTGCCAGCAGCTACTCTAGCGGGGAGGCGAATGAGCAGTTCTTC. Translating it yields CASSYSSGEANEQFF.

This clone was found a few times. This chain joins TRBV6-1 and TRBJ2-1; 10 nucleotides match TRBD2. The CDR3 totals 16 residues. Germline CDR1 and CDR2: MNHNS and SASEGT. V gave up 2 bases and J gave up 7 bases; unmatched junction bases: 8. Written as DNA, the CDR3 is TGTGCCAGCAGTGAACTAATGCCTAGCGGGGGTAATGAGCAGTTCTTC. Amino acids: CASSELMPSGGNEQFF.

The V and J genes are TRBV27 and TRBJ2-7, with 9 bases lining up with TRBD1. CDR1 MNHEY and CDR2 SMNVEV come from the germline V gene (reference sequence). The V and J ends lost 4 bases and 1 base, in that order; junction bases with no gene match: 5. The CDR3 is made up of 15 amino acids. The CDR3, as DNA: TGTGCCAGCAGTTCTAGGACAGGGGCATCCTACGAGCAGTACTTC. This encodes CASSSRTGASYEQYF.

This clone was counted a single time. The CDR3 DNA sequence: TGTGCCAGCAGTTTGTATAGGGGGGGTGACACTGAAGCTTTCTTT. Its translation is CASSLYRGGDTEAFF. The V and J genes are TRBV2 and TRBJ1-1; TRBD1 is a possible D gene (6 bases). This CDR3 region has 15 residues. The germline V gene encodes CDR1 SNHLY and CDR2 FYNNEI. V was pared by 5 bases and J by 3 bases, with 16 bases between.

The chain employs TRBV5-1 and TRBJ2-5; D is unresolved. The germline V gene encodes CDR1 SGHRS and CDR2 YFSETQ. The CDR3 runs to 14 residues. The V gene lost 4 bases and the J gene lost 3 bases, with 13 bases spanning the gap. CDR3 protein: CASSAATYKETQYF. The CDR3 nucleotides read TGCGCCAGCAGCGCCGCCACTTATAAAGAGACCCAGTACTTC.

J is TRBJ2-1 and V is TRBV6-6; D perhaps matches TRBD2 (6 bases). The germline V gene has CDR1 MNHNY and CDR2 SVGAGI (reference sequence). The CDR3 covers 16 residues. V was cut by 2 bases and J by 9 bases, with 20 bases left in between. CDR3 in DNA: TGTGCCAGCAGTTACCCCGCGGAGGGGTGGCTGGTTGAGCAGTTCTTC. It codes for CASSYPAEGWLVEQFF.

This chain uses TRBV7-7 with TRBJ1-5; tentative D call: TRBD1 (6 bases). CDR1 and CDR2 (germline): SSHAT, FNYEAQ (reference sequence). This CDR3 is built from 15 residues. The V end was cut by 5 bases, the J end by 2 bases, with 13 bases between. In DNA form, the CDR3 reads TGTGCCAGCAGCGACAGGCATGGGGGCAATCAGCCCCAGCATTTT. Translating gives CASSDRHGGNQPQHF. The entire variable domain, with the rest obtained from reference TRBV7-7 and TRBJ1-5, is as follows: GAGVSQSPRYKVTKRGQDVTLRCDPISSHATLYWYQQALGQGPEFLTYFNYEAQPDKSGLPSDRFSAERPEGSISTLTIQRTEQRDSAMYRCASSDRHGGNQPQHFGDGTRLSIL.

This clone was seen just once. The chain recombines TRBV19 with TRBJ1-5; the D gene is possibly TRBD1 (6 bases). This CDR3 contains 17 residues. Trimming took off 3 bases at V and 0 bases at J, with 15 bases between the two ends. CDR1 and CDR2 from the germline V gene are LNHDA and SQIVND (reference sequence). The CDR3 spells CASSIVGGLFSNQPQHF. The CDR3 DNA reads TGTGCCAGTAGTATTGTCGGGGGGCTGTTTAGCAATCAGCCCCAGCATTTT.

The chain joins TRBV6-1 to TRBJ1-2; TRBD1 matches 10 bases. Germline V gives CDR1 MNHNS, CDR2 SASEGT. This CDR3 is built from 18 residues. With V trimmed by 3 bases and J by 5 bases, 15 bases remained unmatched. DNA of the CDR3: TGTGCCAGCAGTGACTTGACAGGGGGCGCGGGATCCCCTTATGGCTACACCTTC. Its protein product is CASSDLTGGAGSPYGYTF.

J is TRBJ2-7 and V is TRBV2; TRBD2 aligns across 13 bases. The trim removed 5 bases at V and 2 bases at J, leaving 6 bases unmatched. The germline gives CDR1 SNHLY, CDR2 FYNNEI. The CDR3 covers 16 residues. Here the CDR3 reads CASSRLAGGPAYEQYF. The CDR3 nucleotides are TGTGCCAGCAGTAGACTAGCGGGGGGACCGGCCTACGAGCAGTACTTC.

The CDR3 sequence: CASSSYRGLGGQYF. The DNA of the CDR3 is TGTGCCAGCAGTTCCTACAGGGGGCTAGGAGGGCAGTACTTC. The chain carries TRBV28 and TRBJ2-7, with 9 bases identical to TRBD1. CDR1 is MDHEN, CDR2 SYDVKM, per germline. The CDR3 totals 14 residues. V dropped 4 bases and J dropped 9; count of bases not matched to a gene: 10.

CDR3 nucleotide sequence: TGTGCCAGCTCTCTTCAAGCCCCAGGAGGGGCCACTGAAGCTTTCTTT. Its translation is CASSLQAPGGATEAFF. This rearrangement joins TRBV18 to TRBJ1-1, with D perhaps matching TRBD1 (5 bases). V was clipped by 6 bases and J by 4 bases, with 21 bases between them. The germline V gene has CDR1 KGHSH and CDR2 LQKENI. CDR3 length: 16 amino acids.

This rearrangement joins TRBV2 to TRBJ2-3, with 9 positions matching TRBD2. The V and J ends lost 3 bases and 0 bases, in that order; junction bases with no gene match: 13. The CDR3 totals 19 residues. Germline V gene data show CDR1 as SNHLY and CDR2 as FYNNEI. CDR3 nucleotide sequence: TGTGCCAGCAGTGATTTGGTAGCGGGGGCCCCGGCTAGCACAGATACGCAGTATTTT. Protein: CASSDLVAGAPASTDTQYF.

The chain employs TRBV5-1 and TRBJ1-4; 9 positions match TRBD1. Germline V gene data show CDR1 as SGHRS and CDR2 as YFSETQ. The CDR3 is made up of 15 amino acids. Trimming removed 4 bases from V and 5 bases from J; junction bases left unmatched: 6. CDR3: CASSDPQGANEKLFF. The DNA for the CDR3 is TGCGCCAGCAGCGACCCACAGGGGGCGAATGAAAAACTGTTTTTT.

This sequence joins TRBV7-9 and TRBJ1-4; 11 nucleotides agree with TRBD1. V lost 5 bases to trimming and J lost 2 bases; unmatched junction nucleotides: 7. CDR1 and CDR2 (germline): SEHNR, FQNEAQ (reference sequence). The CDR3 totals 17 residues. The CDR3 bases are TGTGCCAGCAGCGGACAGGGGGCTATTAGGACTAATGAAAAACTGTTTTTT. Translation gives CASSGQGAIRTNEKLFF.

The rearrangement links TRBV2 to TRBJ2-1; weak D call: TRBD2 (7 bases). Germline values: CDR1 SNHLY, CDR2 FYNNEI. The CDR3 sequence is 15 residues long. Trimming removed 3 bases at V and 2 bases at J, with 11 bases between. The CDR3 DNA reads TGTGCCAGCAGTGATGGGGGGGCCCCCTACAATGAGCAGTTCTTC. Encoded protein: CASSDGGAPYNEQFF.

The rearrangement joins TRBV6-5 to TRBJ1-6; possibly TRBD1 for D (6 bases). CDR1 MNHEY and CDR2 SVGAGI come from the germline V gene. There are 14 residues in the CDR3. V was cut by 5 bases and J by 7 bases, with 12 bases left in between. The chain's CDR3 is CASSTGRENSPLHF. In DNA form, the CDR3 reads TGTGCCAGCAGTACAGGGCGTGAGAATTCACCCCTCCACTTT.

The V and J genes are TRBV28 and TRBJ2-5, with 10 bases identical to TRBD2. J gave up 4 bases and V 6 bases, and 11 bases lay outside the gene matches. This CDR3 has 16 residues. From germline, CDR1 is MDHEN and CDR2 SYDVKM. The CDR3: CASRDMGLASPETQYF. The CDR3 region has the DNA TGTGCCAGCAGAGATATGGGACTAGCGTCCCCAGAGACCCAGTACTTC.